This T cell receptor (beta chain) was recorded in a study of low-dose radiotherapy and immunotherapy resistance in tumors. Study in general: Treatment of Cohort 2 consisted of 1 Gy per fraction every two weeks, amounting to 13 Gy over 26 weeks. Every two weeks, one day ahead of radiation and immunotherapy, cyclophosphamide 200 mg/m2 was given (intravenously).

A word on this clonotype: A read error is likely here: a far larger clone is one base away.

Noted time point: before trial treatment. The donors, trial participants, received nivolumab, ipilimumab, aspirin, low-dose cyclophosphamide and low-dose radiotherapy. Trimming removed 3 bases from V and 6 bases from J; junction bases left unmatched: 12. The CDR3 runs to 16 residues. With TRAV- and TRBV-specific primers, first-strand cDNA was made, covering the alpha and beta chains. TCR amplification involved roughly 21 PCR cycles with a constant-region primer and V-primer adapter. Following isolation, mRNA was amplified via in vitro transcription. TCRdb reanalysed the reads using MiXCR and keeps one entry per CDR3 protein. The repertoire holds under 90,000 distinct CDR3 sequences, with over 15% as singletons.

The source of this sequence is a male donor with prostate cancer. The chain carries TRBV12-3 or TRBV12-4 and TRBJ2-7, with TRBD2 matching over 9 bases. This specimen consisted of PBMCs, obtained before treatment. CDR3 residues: CASSLGPRGGLGEQYF. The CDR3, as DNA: TGTGCCAGCAGTTTGGGACCGCGGGGGGGCCTGGGCGAGCAGTACTTC.